This T cell receptor beta chain originates from a study of Ad26.COV2.S vaccination and SARS-CoV-2 variants. Study context: Donor got 5x10^10 or 1x10^11 viral particles of Ad26.COV2.S. Study-wide points: Total T cell responses, in the TCR breadth and depth analyses, may have been underestimated. Vaccinated individuals (as opposed to placebo recipients) had higher spike-specific TCR breadth.

Turning to this clone: What it recognizes is unknown.

The CDR3 sequence is 14 residues long. V lost 3 bases and J lost 9, with 12 bases in between. Per the germline V gene, CDR1 is KGHSH and CDR2 is LQKENI. Documented treatment: 19 received Ad26.COV2.S at low or high dose, single or two shots; 5 received placebo; per-sample allocation not given. Specimens were obtained on day 63 following the first vaccine or placebo injection. Clones were read by immunoSEQ multiplex PCR, and TCRdb kept only the in-frame ones, dropping some. Among some 250,000 clones, around 89% were seen once, and the ten largest hold about 10%. The V and J genes are TRBV18 and TRBJ1-6; D not certain. This clonotype was sampled from a person aged 18-60 years who received the Ad26.COV2.S COVID-19 vaccine or a placebo. The source was peripheral blood, collected in a trial of Ad26.COV2.S vaccine versus placebo. The CDR3 here is CASSPSGKTSPLHF. Written as DNA, the CDR3 is TGTGCCAGCTCACCCTCGGGAAAGACTTCACCCCTCCACTTT.